This T cell receptor (beta chain) is drawn from a study of CD8 T cells in ankylosing spondylitis. Findings of the study overall: A CD8+ phenotype characterized the disease-linked clones, which were relatively rare in peripheral blood. Seemingly characteristic of ankylosing spondylitis blood was a TCR beta motif consisting of eight highly homologous variants.

This CDR3 comprises 16 residues. Looked up from germline, CDR1 is SQVTM and CDR2 is ANQGSEA. The V end lost 5 bases, the J end lost 4 bases, and 20 bases lay between the germline ends. About this clonotype: Antigen unknown.

Quantitative barcoded 5'-RACE was used to prepare TCR beta libraries. TCRdb independently ran MiXCR on the 5' RACE reads; one entry per CDR3 protein. The sample carries fewer than 650,000 distinct CDR3 sequences, roughly 13% recorded once. This chain connects TRBV29-1 to TRBJ2-2; perhaps D is TRBD1 or TRBD2 (5 bases each). Sequenced material: blood, either unsorted or a sorted T cell fraction (not recorded which). This receptor was identified in a male donor with ankylosing spondylitis. CDR3 residues: CSVKFGIPRGTGELFF. CDR3 nucleotide sequence: TGCAGCGTTAAATTTGGGATTCCGAGGGGCACCGGGGAGCTGTTTTTT.